Below are 22 T cell receptor beta chains sequenced from a single sample in a study of spatial heterogeneity in lung cancer. Whole-study results and caveats: The number of expanded tumor alpha and beta chains correlated with mutation number.

For these TCRs, the target antigens are not known. Indicated time point: sample taken at primary tumor resection. TCRdb re-called the 5' RACE reads through MiXCR, storing one row per CDR3 protein. The sample lists about 9,800 distinct CDR3 sequences, approximately 5.8% occurring once. The sample in question was lung tumor tissue, obtained at surgery. These receptors were taken from a male donor with early-stage non-small cell lung cancer.

Ten or more counts support this clonotype. Because this beta chain is a stray read in a library intended to capture alpha chains, its abundance should not be given much weight. The chain combines TRBV4-1 with TRBJ2-3, with D tentatively TRBD1 or TRBD2 (6 bases each). The germline CDR1 and CDR2 sequences are MGHRA and YSYEKL. The CDR3 extends over 15 amino acids. Trimming shortened V by 1 base and J by 0 bases, and 8 bases separated the two germline ends. The CDR3 coding sequence is TGCGCCAGCAGCCAAGCCGGGGGCAGCACAGATACGCAGTATTTT. Its protein is CASSQAGGSTDTQYF.

There are many counts of this clonotype. The library was designed around alpha chains, so this beta chain is a stray read whose abundance carries little weight. Here the CDR3 reads CASRRKARSSYNSPLHF. The CDR3 region has the DNA TGTGCCAGCAGACGGAAAGCAAGGAGCTCCTATAATTCACCCCTCCACTTT. The chain couples TRBV28 to TRBJ1-6; D remains ambiguous. With 6 bases removed from V and 0 bases from J, the gap between germline ends came to 15 bases. This CDR3 is 17 amino acids long. CDR1 and CDR2 (germline): MDHEN, SYDVKM. The variable domain in full, with the rest retrieved from reference TRBV28 and TRBJ1-6, is DVKVTQSSRYLVKRTGEKVFLECVQDMDHENMFWYRQDPGLGLRLIYFSYDVKMKEKGDIPEGYSVSREKKERFSLILESASTNQTSMYLCASRRKARSSYNSPLHFGNGTRLTVT.

This clonotype was recorded at least ten times. This beta chain lies outside the target of a library built for alpha chains; its clone size means little. This chain uses TRBV19 with TRBJ1-6, with D perhaps TRBD1 (5 bases). This CDR3 comprises 13 residues. The V gene's germline CDR1 is LNHDA and CDR2 SQIVND (reference sequence). V lost 7 bases to trimming and J lost 7 bases, with 11 bases between them. The CDR3 loop is CASNKGPNSPLHF. Here the CDR3 DNA reads TGTGCCAGTAACAAGGGGCCAAATTCACCCCTCCACTTT.

This clonotype was counted ten times or more. In a library made to pick up alpha chains, this beta chain is a stray read with a size that means little. The V gene is TRBV10-3, the J gene TRBJ1-2; TRBD1 aligns across 8 bases. The CDR3 consists of 15 residues. CDR1 is ENHRY, CDR2 SYGVKD, per germline. V shed 4 bases, J shed 7 bases, and the junction held 11 bases outside the gene matches. The CDR3 spells CAISVQDRDMGGYTF. Written as DNA, the CDR3 is TGTGCCATCAGTGTTCAGGACAGGGACATGGGTGGCTACACCTTC.

This clonotype was seen many times. Found in a library prepared for alpha chains, this beta chain is an off-target read, and its abundance has little meaning. The CDR3 nucleotides read TGTGCCAGTAACAAAGGACCGTCCAATCAGCCCCAGCATTTT. Its protein product is CASNKGPSNQPQHF. The chain links TRBV19 to TRBJ1-5, with D unresolved. The CDR3 totals 14 residues. Trimming stripped 7 bases from V and 3 bases from J, with 13 bases between. Per germline, CDR1 LNHDA and CDR2 SQIVND (reference sequence).

This clonotype was picked up many times. This beta chain turned up in a library designed for alpha chains; as an off-target read, its abundance says little. The chain combines TRBV10-3 with TRBJ1-5, with D possibly being TRBD1 (5 bases). The CDR3 has 13 amino acids. Germline CDR1 reads ENHRY; CDR2 reads SYGVKD. V was trimmed by 11 bases and J by 4 bases, leaving 15 bases between them. CDR3 region: CAVRTGGNQPQHF. The CDR3 coding sequence is TGTGCCGTAAGAACCGGGGGAAATCAGCCCCAGCATTTT.

This clonotype was detected ten times or more. Within a library made for alpha chains, this beta chain is off target, and its count is uninformative. The rearrangement links TRBV28 to TRBJ2-5, with TRBD2 matching 10 bases. Germline CDR1 and CDR2: MDHEN and SYDVKM. The CDR3 sequence is 15 residues long. V shed 5 bases, J shed 2 bases, and the junction held 5 bases outside the gene matches. The CDR3 nucleotides are TGTGCCAGCAGTAAGCGGGAGGGTATTCAAGAGACCCAGTACTTC. This codes for CASSKREGIQETQYF.

This clonotype was detected ten times or more. For a library built for alpha chains, this beta chain is a stray read; little rests on its size. For the CDR3, the DNA is TGTGCCAGCAGCTTAAGGCCGGGCCCAAAGGGGCTAGCGGGGATTAGCACAGATACGCAGTATTTT. This codes for CASSLRPGPKGLAGISTDTQYF. The chain employs TRBV7-2 and TRBJ2-3, with TRBD2 matching 9 bases. Losses at the gene ends were 2 bases for V and 0 bases for J; bases not matched to a gene: 21. Germline CDR1 SGHTA, CDR2 FQGNSA. CDR3 size: 22 residues. Using reference TRBV7-2 and TRBJ2-3 for the parts outside the CDR3, the full variable domain is GAGVSQSPSNKVTEKGKDVELRCDPISGHTALYWYRQSLGQGLEFLIYFQGNSAPDKSGLPSDRFSAERTGGSVSTLTIQRTQQEDSAVYLCASSLRPGPKGLAGISTDTQYFGPGTRLTVL.

This clonotype was detected many times. In a library made to pick up alpha chains, this beta chain is a stray read with a size that means little. The rearrangement links TRBV7-8 to TRBJ2-1; TRBD1 matches 7 bases. Germline assignment: CDR1 SGHVS and CDR2 FQNEAQ. V shed 4 bases and J 12 bases; nucleotides not matched to a gene: 6. The CDR3 has 12 residues. The chain's CDR3 is CASSSRAGGQFF. The CDR3 DNA reads as TGTGCCAGCAGCTCCCGAGCAGGGGGGCAGTTCTTC. The variable domain in full, completed from reference TRBV7-8 and TRBJ2-1, reads GAGVSQSPRYKVAKRGQDVALRCDPISGHVSLFWYQQALGQGPEFLTYFQNEAQLDKSGLPSDRFFAERPEGSVSTLKIQRTQQEDSAVYLCASSSRAGGQFFGPGTRLTVL.

This clonotype has ten or more counts. This beta chain slipped into a library made for alpha chains as a stray read, so its size is not meaningful. J is TRBJ2-4 and V is TRBV6-1, with TRBD2 identical over 12 bases. The germline V gene has CDR1 MNHNS and CDR2 SASEGT. After removal of 5 bases from V and 1 base from J, the junction contained 9 bases not matched to a gene. CDR3 length equals 18 residues. In nucleotides, the CDR3 is TGTGCCAGCAGTATCCGACTAGCGGGGGCAGGGGCCAAAAACATTCAGTACTTC. Its translation is CASSIRLAGAGAKNIQYF.

This clonotype is medium-sized. With the library built for alpha chains, this beta chain is off target and its frequency is not meaningful. This chain uses TRBV29-1 with TRBJ1-5; 7 positions agree with TRBD1. The junction had 5 bases not matched to a gene; V was cut back by 4 bases and J by 2 bases. The CDR3 has 14 residues. CDR1 SQVTM and CDR2 ANQGSEA come from the germline V gene. The CDR3 here is CSVGGGAGNQPQHF. DNA of the CDR3: TGCAGCGTTGGAGGGGGCGCCGGCAATCAGCCCCAGCATTTT.

This clonotype was seen ten or more times. This beta chain came through as a stray read in a library set up for alpha chains, and its size says little. The gene calls are TRBV20-1 and TRBJ2-7; D could derive from TRBD1 or TRBD2 (7 bases each). Germline lookup yields CDR1 DFQATT and CDR2 SNEGSKA (reference sequence). V shed 5 bases and J shed 4 bases, with 12 bases lying between them. This CDR3 spans 12 amino acids. Here the CDR3 DNA reads TGCAGTGCTCAGGGGGGGTTTTACGAGCAGTACTTC. It encodes CSAQGGFYEQYF.

By proportion, this clonotype is medium-sized. Little can be read into the size of this beta chain, an off-target read in a library designed for alpha chains. V is TRBV5-4 and J is TRBJ2-5, with 10 bases that match TRBD2. The CDR3 loop spans 16 amino acids. Germline V gene data show CDR1 as SGHNT and CDR2 as YYREEE (reference sequence). J was trimmed by 5 bases and V by 3 bases; bases with no gene match: 10. In DNA, the CDR3 is TGTGCCAGCAGCTCGGATCTAGCGGGAGTTGAGGAGACCCAGTACTTC. Its protein product is CASSSDLAGVEETQYF.

This clonotype was recorded at least ten times. This beta chain appears as a stray read in a library generated for alpha chains; its size is not informative. This chain joins TRBV20-1 and TRBJ2-2; TRBD1 matches 7 bases. Losses at the gene ends were 2 bases for V and 0 bases for J; bases not matched to a gene: 6. The CDR3 extends over 16 amino acids. CDR1 is DFQATT, CDR2 SNEGSKA, per germline (reference sequence). The CDR3 nucleotides read TGCAGTGCTAGATCTGGGGACAGATCGAACACCGGGGAGCTGTTTTTT. Protein product: CSARSGDRSNTGELFF.

This clonotype has at least ten counts. This beta chain slipped into a library made for alpha chains as a stray read, so its size is not meaningful. This rearrangement joins TRBV12-5 to TRBJ1-1; unclear D gene. CDR1 is LGHNT, CDR2 FRNRAP, per germline. The CDR3 has 15 residues. V dropped 1 base and J dropped 2 bases, with 11 bases sitting between them. The CDR3 region is CASGLDPVRNTEAFF. The CDR3 DNA follows: TGTGCTAGTGGTTTGGACCCCGTTCGTAACACTGAAGCTTTCTTT.

This clonotype came up many times. This beta chain is an unintended read in a library built for alpha chains; its size means little. V usage is TRBV3-1 and J usage is TRBJ1-6; no clear D gene. CDR3 length: 14 amino acids. Germline V gives CDR1 LGHDT, CDR2 YNNKEL (reference sequence). Trimming cost V 4 bases and J 5 bases, with 9 bases left between them. This chain's CDR3 is CASSLGLNNSPLHF. CDR3 DNA: TGTGCCAGCAGCCTCGGACTGAATAATTCACCCCTCCACTTT.

This clonotype was counted ten times or more. Because this beta chain is a stray read in a library intended to capture alpha chains, its abundance should not be given much weight. This chain links TRBV5-6 with TRBJ1-2, with 8 bases fitting TRBD1. V was pared by 0 bases and J by 3 bases, with 4 bases of the junction left unmatched. The CDR3 is 15 residues long. Per germline, CDR1 SGHDT and CDR2 YYEEEE. The DNA of the CDR3 is TGTGCCAGCAGCTTGGGGACAGGGACTTACTATGGCTACACCTTC. Encoded protein: CASSLGTGTYYGYTF.

The sample holds many counts of this clonotype. Since the library was made to target alpha chains, this beta chain is a stray read and its abundance is not meaningful. The chain is built from TRBV6-6 and TRBJ2-3; D remains ambiguous. The CDR3 is 14 residues long. Trimming stripped 0 bases from V and 0 bases from J, with 4 bases between. CDR1 is MNHNY, CDR2 SVGAGI, per germline (reference sequence). The CDR3 reads CASSYSASTDTQYF. The CDR3 bases are TGTGCCAGCAGTTACTCAGCAAGCACAGATACGCAGTATTTT.

Many counts were recorded for this clonotype. This beta chain was picked up by a library intended for alpha chains and is off target, so its count carries little meaning. This rearrangement joins TRBV27 to TRBJ2-3; D uncertain. The V gene lost 3 bases and the J gene lost 3 bases, with 10 bases spanning the gap. Germline V gene lookup returns CDR1 MNHEY and CDR2 SMNVEV (reference sequence). The CDR3 length is 14 residues. The CDR3 here is CASSFYRLTDTQYF. The DNA for the CDR3 is TGTGCCAGCAGTTTTTATCGGTTGACAGATACGCAGTATTTT.

This clonotype was seen repeatedly, ten times or more. Because this beta chain is a stray read in a library intended to capture alpha chains, its abundance should not be given much weight. The chain couples TRBV6-1 to TRBJ2-5; D may be TRBD1 or TRBD2 (5 bases each). Trimming took 3 bases from V and 5 from J, leaving 16 bases between them. This CDR3 region has 15 residues. CDR1 MNHNS and CDR2 SASEGT come from the germline V gene. The CDR3, as DNA: TGTGCCAGCAGTGAGAGACCTAGGGGCGGGGAGACCCAGTACTTC. Translation gives CASSERPRGGETQYF.

This clonotype was recorded at least ten times. The library was prepared for alpha chains; this beta chain is a stray read, so its frequency means little. As DNA, the CDR3 is TGCAGTGCTAGATACCCAGGCGGACAGGGGGTTTCAGATACGCAGTATTTT. Encoded protein: CSARYPGGQGVSDTQYF. The chain uses TRBV20-1 and TRBJ2-3; 10 bases line up with TRBD1. The CDR3 consists of 17 residues. Germline V CDR1 and CDR2: DFQATT, SNEGSKA (reference sequence). Unmatched junction bases numbered 12, after V lost 2 bases and J lost 4 bases.

Worth noting for this clonotype: Little can be read into the size of this beta chain, an off-target read in a library designed for alpha chains. The V and J genes are TRBV5-1 and TRBJ1-5, with D perhaps matching TRBD1 (5 bases). The V gene lost 0 bases and the J gene lost 5 bases, with 9 bases spanning the gap. Per germline, CDR1 SGHRS and CDR2 YFSETQ. This CDR3 has 14 residues. This CDR3 is CASSLDGTHQPQHF. Here the CDR3 DNA reads TGCGCCAGCAGCTTGGACGGGACTCATCAGCCCCAGCATTTT.